This T cell receptor (beta chain) was sequenced in a study of T cell repertoires in cytomegalovirus infection. Study context: Well-studied HLA-B-restricted CMV epitopes were used in the study alongside recently identified HLA-C-restricted ones. Signatures in public TCR beta sequences pointed to both CMV infection and matching HLA type. The study's findings and limits: Carriage of CMV together with the relevant HLA was identifiable through cumulative public TCR beta family frequency. HLA-C-restricted CMV clonotypes gave the most frequent clonotype in two of eight donors.

This clonotype came up a few times. The target antigen is unknown. The CDR3 runs to 14 residues. CDR1 and CDR2 from the germline V gene are SGHDT and YYEEEE. Deletions cut 5 bases from V and 5 bases from J, with 15 bases between. MiXCR, applied by TCRdb to the reads, yields one record per CDR3 protein. Here the sample spans roughly 990,000 distinct CDR3 sequences, around 29% being singletons. The TCR was taken from a human donor in good health (CMV status not recorded). Some clones in this sample may be carry-over from other donors' samples. V and J are TRBV5-6 and TRBJ2-3, with D maybe TRBD2 (6 bases). This material consisted of cultured CD8+ T cells from PBMCs, taken from culture after CMV antigen stimulation. The DNA for the CDR3 is TGTGCCAGCAGTACGGAGGGACTCGGAGATACGCAGTATTTT. The encoded protein is CASSTEGLGDTQYF.